Listed below are T cell receptor beta chains from one sample, sequenced in a study of blood T cell repertoires in COVID-19. Data came from immunoSEQ multiplex PCR; TCRdb stores just in-frame clones and leaves some out. Of approximately 200,000 clones in the sample, roughly 80% were seen once. The sequenced sample consisted of PBMCs or T cells enriched from blood (not recorded which). These receptors were taken from a woman between 35 and 50 years old with acute COVID-19. Each CDR3 is given without its conserved first and last residue.

V gene: TRBV6-4; J gene: TRBJ2-1; CDR3 protein: ASNPRIYFNNEQF
V gene: TRBV28; J gene: TRBJ1-5; CDR3 protein: ASRSGQRHQPQH
V gene: TRBV10-2; J gene: TRBJ1-5; CDR3 protein: ASSEWNGNNQPQH
V gene: TRBV27; J gene: TRBJ2-7; CDR3 protein: ASSYPDRFSYEQY
V gene: TRBV27; J gene: TRBJ1-5; CDR3 protein: ASSFVGRGNQPQH
V gene: TRBV24-1; J gene: TRBJ2-1; CDR3 protein: ATSDPRLSSYNEQF
V gene: TRBV7-2; J gene: TRBJ1-1; CDR3 protein: ASKLQENTEAF
V gene: TRBV7-9; J gene: TRBJ1-1; CDR3 protein: ASSRSKLQGRSGTEAF
V gene: TRBV4-1; J gene: TRBJ2-2; CDR3 protein: ASSHSDRANTGELF
V gene: TRBV6-5; J gene: TRBJ2-1; CDR3 protein: ASSYSMGGGINEQF
V gene: TRBV28; J gene: TRBJ1-6; CDR3 protein: ASSLSDSNSPLH
V gene: TRBV19; J gene: TRBJ2-1; CDR3 protein: ASSTRDRGFNEQF
V gene: TRBV7-3; J gene: TRBJ1-6; CDR3 protein: ASSLEGPYNSPLH
V gene: TRBV5-1; J gene: TRBJ2-3; CDR3 protein: ASSLRRGPDTQY
V gene: TRBV6-5; J gene: TRBJ2-7; CDR3 protein: ASSTGHRYEQY
V gene: TRBV4-2; J gene: TRBJ2-1; CDR3 protein: ASSQDTLAGDNEQF
V gene: TRBV6-5; J gene: TRBJ2-2; CDR3 protein: ASRGGNTGELF
V gene: TRBV3-1/TRBV3-2; J gene: TRBJ1-5; CDR3 protein: ASSVAGDQPQH
V gene: TRBV19; J gene: TRBJ2-3; CDR3 protein: ASSRQDQDTQY
V gene: TRBV10-1; J gene: TRBJ2-1; CDR3 protein: ASSADRAAYNEQF
V gene: TRBV6-5; J gene: TRBJ2-7; CDR3 protein: ASRPYGGANYEQY
V gene: TRBV6-1; J gene: TRBJ2-7; CDR3 protein: ASSDPPHYEQY
V gene: TRBV11-2; J gene: TRBJ1-2; CDR3 protein: ASRADRGFGGYT
V gene: TRBV30; J gene: TRBJ1-3; CDR3 protein: AWSEGTGLRDTIY
V gene: TRBV5-6; J gene: TRBJ1-6; CDR3 protein: ASSFRNSPLH
V gene: TRBV3-1/TRBV3-2; J gene: TRBJ2-3; CDR3 protein: ASSQQAGGTDTQY
V gene: TRBV6-5; J gene: TRBJ1-1; CDR3 protein: ASSYSRYLEAF
V gene: TRBV4-1; J gene: TRBJ1-2; CDR3 protein: ASSRAGAEDGYT
V gene: TRBV7-6; J gene: TRBJ1-5; CDR3 protein: ASSSTGAGQPQH
V gene: TRBV12-3/TRBV12-4; J gene: TRBJ2-3; CDR3 protein: ASSYRGTDTQY
V gene: TRBV25-1; J gene: TRBJ1-1; CDR3 protein: ASSEFRGKTEAF
V gene: TRBV10-1; J gene: TRBJ2-3; CDR3 protein: ASSASGVSTDTQY
V gene: TRBV7-6; J gene: TRBJ2-3; CDR3 protein: ASSQDRGGDTQY
V gene: TRBV3-1/TRBV3-2; J gene: TRBJ1-1; CDR3 protein: ASSQRGTEAF
V gene: TRBV27; J gene: TRBJ1-2; CDR3 protein: ASSNLGDSPNYGYT
V gene: TRBV6-5; J gene: TRBJ1-5; CDR3 protein: ASSPGGNQPQH
V gene: TRBV5-4; J gene: TRBJ1-1; CDR3 protein: ASRPEGAYTEAF
V gene: TRBV4-2; J gene: TRBJ1-6; CDR3 protein: ASSQDVISGTDNSPLH
V gene: TRBV29-1; J gene: TRBJ1-2; CDR3 protein: SVGRTGVINAGYT
V gene: TRBV7-2; J gene: TRBJ1-6; CDR3 protein: ASSSQDRGKSPLH
V gene: TRBV14; J gene: TRBJ1-3; CDR3 protein: ASSQGDSSGNTIY
V gene: TRBV19; J gene: TRBJ1-2; CDR3 protein: ASSVTFGNGYT
V gene: TRBV6-1; J gene: TRBJ1-2; CDR3 protein: ASSEAVNLNYGYT
V gene: TRBV7-2; J gene: TRBJ1-4; CDR3 protein: ASSLSRSSHEKLF
V gene: TRBV2; J gene: TRBJ1-2; CDR3 protein: ASSLDRADNYGYT
V gene: TRBV6-5; J gene: TRBJ2-2; CDR3 protein: ASRIGGGVTGELF
V gene: TRBV15; J gene: TRBJ1-4; CDR3 protein: ATSVQGSNEKLF
V gene: TRBV30; J gene: TRBJ2-1; CDR3 protein: AWSLDRGEQF
V gene: TRBV7-9; J gene: TRBJ1-1; CDR3 protein: ASSLAEMNTEAF
V gene: TRBV10-3; J gene: TRBJ2-1; CDR3 protein: AISESPLDGGVEQF
V gene: TRBV24-1; J gene: TRBJ2-1; CDR3 protein: ATSDREEQF